The 21 T cell receptor beta chains below come from one sample, sequenced in a study of beta chain features in type 1 diabetes. Study-wide points: Moderate but significant shortening of TCRB CDR3s was recorded in all four CD4+ subsets from Type 1 diabetes patients.

No antigen has been assigned to these receptors. The isolated RNA, all of it, was reverse transcribed, so expressed TCRB transcripts were what got sequenced. Using immunoSEQ multiplex PCR, the repertoire was profiled, and TCRdb retains in-frame clones only, with some absent. Among hundreds of thousands of clones listed, approximately 16% were seen once. Sequenced: naive CD4+ T cells from blood. The receptors stem from a man younger than 35 with type 1 diabetes.

This clone has more than one count but fewer than ten. This chain uses TRBV7-9 with TRBJ2-7, with D possibly matching TRBD1 (6 bases). Germline assignment: CDR1 SEHNR and CDR2 FQNEAQ (reference sequence). The CDR3 loop spans 14 amino acids. V dropped 4 bases and J dropped 1 base, with 11 bases sitting between them. The DNA for the CDR3 is TGTGCCAGCAGCTACGGACAGAGTTCCTACGAGCAGTACTTC. This gives the protein CASSYGQSSYEQYF.

This clone was found a few times. The chain combines TRBV28 with TRBJ1-1, with TRBD1 as a possible D gene (5 bases). Per the germline V gene, CDR1 is MDHEN and CDR2 is SYDVKM. CDR3 length equals 13 residues. V was clipped by 3 bases and J by 3 bases, with 8 bases between them. The CDR3 DNA sequence: TGTGCCAGCAGTTTGCGGGACTACACTGAAGCTTTCTTT. It translates to CASSLRDYTEAFF.

This clone occurred a few times. V gene TRBV11-2 combines with J gene TRBJ2-5, with a weak D call TRBD2 (6 bases). Germline assignment: CDR1 SGHAT and CDR2 FQNNGV. Trimming removed 3 bases from V and 5 bases from J, with 13 bases in between. This CDR3 has 14 residues. The CDR3 nucleotides are TGTGCCAGCAGCTTTAACGCGGGGCACGAGACCCAGTACTTC. This sequence encodes CASSFNAGHETQYF.

This clone was observed a handful of times. The chain links TRBV9 to TRBJ1-4, with a possible D match to TRBD1 (5 bases). Trimming removed 1 base at V and 5 bases at J, with 12 bases between. CDR3 size: 15 residues. Germline V CDR1 and CDR2: SGDLS, YYNGEE. The CDR3 sequence: CASSVTAGPNEKLFF. The DNA for the CDR3 is TGTGCCAGCAGCGTAACTGCAGGGCCAAATGAAAAACTGTTTTTT.

Only a few counts were recorded for this clone. This chain joins TRBV5-1 and TRBJ2-5; D gene ambiguous. V was pared by 0 bases and J by 1 base, with 7 bases between. The CDR3 totals 14 residues. Germline V gene lookup returns CDR1 SGHRS and CDR2 YFSETQ. The CDR3 reads CASSLAGTQETQYF. CDR3 in DNA: TGCGCCAGCAGCTTGGCAGGAACCCAAGAGACCCAGTACTTC.

This clone occurred a few times. The V and J genes are TRBV7-2 and TRBJ1-1; 7 bases align to TRBD1. The germline V gene has CDR1 SGHTA and CDR2 FQGNSA. Trimming took 1 base from V and 5 from J; bases not matched to a gene: 7. CDR3 length: 15 amino acids. The CDR3 loop reads CASSLVAGGWTEAFF. In DNA form, the CDR3 reads TGTGCCAGCAGCTTAGTCGCAGGGGGATGGACTGAAGCTTTCTTT.

The table lists this clone with a few counts. This sequence joins TRBV7-2 and TRBJ2-3, with D perhaps TRBD1 (5 bases). V lost 2 bases to trimming and J lost 0 bases, with 12 bases between them. CDR3 length equals 16 residues. CDR1 is SGHTA, CDR2 FQGNSA, per germline. CDR3 sequence: CASSLKGFLSTDTQYF. Written as DNA, the CDR3 is TGTGCCAGCAGCTTAAAGGGGTTTCTCAGCACAGATACGCAGTATTTT. The full variable domain, in which reference TRBV7-2 and TRBJ2-3 provide the parts outside the CDR3, is GAGVSQSPSNKVTEKGKDVELRCDPISGHTALYWYRQSLGQGLEFLIYFQGNSAPDKSGLPSDRFSAERTGGSVSTLTIQRTQQEDSAVYLCASSLKGFLSTDTQYFGPGTRLTVL.

The rearrangement joins TRBV28 to TRBJ2-7; D ambiguous. Trimming left V 6 bases short and J 3 bases short, with 9 bases between. Germline lookup yields CDR1 MDHEN and CDR2 SYDVKM. The CDR3 is made up of 12 amino acids. CDR3 DNA sequence: TGTGCCAGCAGGACCCCGGGCTACGAGCAGTACTTC. The encoded protein is CASRTPGYEQYF.

The rearrangement links TRBV7-9 to TRBJ2-7, with 9 bases fitting TRBD1. The V gene's germline CDR1 is SEHNR and CDR2 FQNEAQ (reference sequence). Unmatched junction bases numbered 6, after V lost 5 bases and J lost 4 bases. The CDR3 runs to 14 residues. The CDR3 loop is CASSPTGGRYEQYF. CDR3 bases: TGTGCCAGCAGCCCCACAGGGGGCAGGTACGAGCAGTACTTC.

This clone turned up a few times. This sequence joins TRBV11-2 and TRBJ2-7; maybe TRBD1 (5 bases). The CDR3 has 15 residues. With 2 bases removed from V and 2 bases from J, the gap between germline ends came to 13 bases. CDR1 is SGHAT, CDR2 FQNNGV, per germline. The CDR3 DNA reads as TGTGCCAGCAGCTTACCAGGGATAATGACCTACGAGCAGTACTTC. Residues: CASSLPGIMTYEQYF.

Only a few counts were recorded for this clone. The V gene is TRBV7-9, the J gene TRBJ2-3; D perhaps matches TRBD2 (5 bases). Trimming stripped 2 bases from V and 5 bases from J, with 11 bases between. The V gene's germline CDR1 is SEHNR and CDR2 FQNEAQ (reference sequence). CDR3 length: 14 amino acids. CDR3 bases: TGTGCCAGCAGCTTATTCCTAGCTGGAGATACGCAGTATTTT. Its protein is CASSLFLAGDTQYF.

The chain recombines TRBV7-2 with TRBJ2-5; D might be TRBD1 (6 bases). The CDR3 totals 16 residues. The V gene lost 1 base and the J gene lost 5 bases, with 17 bases spanning the gap. CDR1 SGHTA and CDR2 FQGNSA come from the germline V gene. This chain's CDR3 is CASSLDPGAWGETQYF. The CDR3 coding sequence is TGTGCCAGCAGCTTAGATCCAGGGGCCTGGGGGGAGACCCAGTACTTC.

CDR3 bases: TGTGCCAGCAGCTTGAGGGCCGGAGAGCAGTACTTC. It codes for CASSLRAGEQYF. J is TRBJ2-7 and V is TRBV11-3, with a possible D match to TRBD2 (5 bases). Germline values: CDR1 SGHNT, CDR2 YENEEA. CDR3 length: 12 amino acids. The germline V and J ends were trimmed by 3 bases and 7 bases, with 10 bases remaining between them.

This sequence joins TRBV5-6 and TRBJ2-5; 7 bases line up with TRBD2. CDR1 is SGHDT, CDR2 YYEEEE, per germline. CDR3 length: 13 residues. Trimming removed 0 bases from V and 8 bases from J; junction bases left unmatched: 4. CDR3 in DNA: TGTGCCAGCAGCTTGGCTGGGAGGGTTACCCAGTACTTC. Protein product: CASSLAGRVTQYF.

This clone was seen only once. The chain links TRBV6-5 to TRBJ2-1; tentatively, D is TRBD2 (6 bases). Germline CDR1 reads MNHEY; CDR2 reads SVGAGI. The CDR3 sequence is 15 residues long. Trimming removed 6 bases from V and 7 bases from J, with 19 bases in between. The CDR3 DNA is TGTGCCAGCAGCCCGTCGGACTACTCCGCTAATGAGCAGTTCTTC. This codes for CASSPSDYSANEQFF.

This clone has a handful of counts. The gene calls are TRBV11-2 and TRBJ2-5, with TRBD2 identical over 13 bases. Losses at the gene ends were 1 base for V and 6 bases for J; bases not matched to a gene: 5. The CDR3 runs to 16 residues. Germline V gene sequence: CDR1 SGHAT, CDR2 FQNNGV. Here the CDR3 DNA reads TGTGCCAGCAGCTTAGTTACTAGCGGGGGGGCAAAGACCCAGTACTTC. Translated, it gives CASSLVTSGGAKTQYF. Full variable domain (outside the CDR3, taken from reference TRBV11-2 and TRBJ2-5): EAGVAQSPRYKIIEKRQSVAFWCNPISGHATLYWYQQILGQGPKLLIQFQNNGVVDDSQLPKDRFSAERLKGVDSTLKIQPAKLEDSAVYLCASSLVTSGGAKTQYFGPGTRLLVL.

A few counts support this clone. The chain combines TRBV9 with TRBJ1-3; the match to TRBD1 covers 9 bases. J gave up 4 bases and V 1 base, and 3 bases lay outside the gene matches. This CDR3 region has 15 residues. Germline V gives CDR1 SGDLS, CDR2 YYNGEE. The CDR3 spells CASSVRTGDGNTIYF. CDR3 nucleotide sequence: TGTGCCAGCAGCGTAAGGACAGGGGACGGAAACACCATATATTTT.

The table lists this clone with a count of one. This sequence joins TRBV19 and TRBJ2-5, with D hard to call. There are 13 residues in the CDR3. Germline-derived CDR1 and CDR2 are LNHDA and SQIVND (reference sequence). V lost 6 bases, J lost 4 bases, and 12 bases lay in between. CDR3 amino acids: CASSLNFLETQYF. The CDR3 DNA is TGTGCCAGTAGCCTCAACTTCTTAGAGACCCAGTACTTC.

This clone was recorded a few times. DNA for the CDR3: TGTGCCAGCAGCTTGGGGGCAGGGGGTGAAGCTTTCTTT. This gives the protein CASSLGAGGEAFF. The V call is TRBV5-4, the J call TRBJ1-1; TRBD1 agrees at 7 bases. CDR3 length equals 13 residues. Germline V gives CDR1 SGHNT, CDR2 YYREEE (reference sequence). V was clipped by 0 bases and J by 7 bases; unmatched bases: 3.

This clone was counted a few times. The chain links TRBV4-3 to TRBJ2-7, with TRBD1 as a possible D gene (5 bases). The germline gives CDR1 LGHNA, CDR2 YSLEER. The germline V and J ends were trimmed by 0 bases and 4 bases, with 13 bases remaining between them. The CDR3 has 15 residues. This chain's CDR3 is CASSQDLRTHYEQYF. In DNA form, the CDR3 reads TGCGCCAGCAGCCAAGATCTGAGGACACATTACGAGCAGTACTTC.

This clone turned up a few times. The genes are TRBV6-5 and TRBJ1-2; 11 positions agree with TRBD1. CDR1 MNHEY and CDR2 SVGAGI come from the germline V gene. CDR3 size: 15 residues. With V trimmed by 3 bases and J by 7 bases, 7 bases remained unmatched. CDR3 DNA: TGTGCCAGCAGTTATTGGACAGGGGGCGAAGCTGGCTACACCTTC. It is translated as CASSYWTGGEAGYTF.